This note documents a single T cell receptor beta chain sequence. Its antigen is not known. This sample was taken from a study of persistence of HIV-infected CD4 T cells. Sequencing used immunoSEQ version 4 in survey mode. Genomic DNA was diluted to 10 ng/uL, up to 1 ug per sample. TCRdb's table, derived via immunoSEQ multiplex PCR, lists solely in-frame clones and lacks some. The table has tens of thousands of clones, approximately 72% seen once. The CDR3 is made up of 13 amino acids. V shed 4 bases and J shed 4 bases, with 9 bases lying between them. CDR1 is SNHLY and CDR2 is FYNNEI in the germline V gene. Stimulation used approximately 10 ug/mL lysate from CMV-infected fibroblasts. CD40L-negative CD69-negative CD45RO-high memory CD4+ T cells were sorted as populations depleted of antigen-responding cells.

Sample: CD4+ T cells sorted from PBMCs after approximately 19-hour stimulation, taken from a patient who received antiretroviral therapy. This clonotype was sampled from an adult man with HIV who was CMV-seropositive. The chain joins TRBV2 to TRBJ2-3, with no clear D. CDR3 in DNA: TGTGCCAGCAGTGGAGTTGTGGCAGATACGCAGTATTTT. Amino acids: CASSGVVADTQYF.